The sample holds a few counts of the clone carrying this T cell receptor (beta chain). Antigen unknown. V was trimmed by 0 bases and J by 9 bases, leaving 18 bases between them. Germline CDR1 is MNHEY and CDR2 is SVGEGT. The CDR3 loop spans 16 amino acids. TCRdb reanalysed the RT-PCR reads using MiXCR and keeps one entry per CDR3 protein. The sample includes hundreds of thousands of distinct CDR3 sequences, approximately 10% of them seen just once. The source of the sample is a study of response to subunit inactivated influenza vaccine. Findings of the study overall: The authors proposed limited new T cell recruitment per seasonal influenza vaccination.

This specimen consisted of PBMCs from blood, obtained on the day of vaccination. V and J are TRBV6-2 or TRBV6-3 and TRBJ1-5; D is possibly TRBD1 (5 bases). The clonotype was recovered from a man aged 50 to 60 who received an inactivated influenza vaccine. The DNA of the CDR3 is TGTGCCAGCAGTTACTCGGGCAGGGCGGTAGGATGGCCCCAGCATTTT. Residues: CASSYSGRAVGWPQHF.